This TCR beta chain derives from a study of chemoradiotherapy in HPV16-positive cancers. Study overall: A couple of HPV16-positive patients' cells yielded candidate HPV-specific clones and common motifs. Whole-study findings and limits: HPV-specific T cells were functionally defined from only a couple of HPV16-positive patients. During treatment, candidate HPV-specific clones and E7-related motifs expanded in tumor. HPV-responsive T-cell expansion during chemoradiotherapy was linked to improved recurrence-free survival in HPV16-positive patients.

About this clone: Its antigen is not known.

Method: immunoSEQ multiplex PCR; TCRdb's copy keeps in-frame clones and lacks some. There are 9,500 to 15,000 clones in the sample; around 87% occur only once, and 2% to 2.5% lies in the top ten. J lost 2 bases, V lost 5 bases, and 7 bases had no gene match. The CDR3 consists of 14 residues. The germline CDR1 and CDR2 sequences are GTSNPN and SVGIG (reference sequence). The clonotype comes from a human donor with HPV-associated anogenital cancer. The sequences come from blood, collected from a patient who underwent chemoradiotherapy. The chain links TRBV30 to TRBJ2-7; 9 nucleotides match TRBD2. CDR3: CAWSIAGAPYEQYF. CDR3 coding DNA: TGTGCCTGGTCCATAGCGGGGGCCCCCTACGAGCAGTACTTC.